A selection of T cell receptor beta chains follows, all from one sample in a study of blood T cell repertoires in COVID-19. Using immunoSEQ multiplex PCR, the repertoire was profiled, and TCRdb retains in-frame clones only, with some absent. The repertoire holds 400,000 to 500,000 clones, roughly 84% seen once, with about 1.5% in the top ten. The material sequenced was PBMCs or T cells enriched from blood (not recorded which). Every receptor here comes from a young woman who had been exposed to COVID-19. Each CDR3 is given with its conserved first and last residue. D genes are given only for firm matches. Only some rows state a clone size, as once, few, many or a class for expanded clones.

TRBJ2-1 TRBD1 TRBV9 . TGTGCCAGCAGCGTAGAGGGACAGATTTACAATGAGCAGTTCTTC CASSVEGQIYNEQFF
TRBJ2-1 TRBD2 TRBV11-1 . TGTGCCAGCAGCTACCCCGGGACTAGCGGGAGCAATGAGCAGTTCTTC CASSYPGTSGSNEQFF
TRBJ1-3 TRBD1 TRBV3-1/TRBV3-2 few TGTGCCAGCCGGGACAGGGGGACGGGAAACACCATATATTTT CASRDRGTGNTIYF
TRBJ2-1 TRBD1 TRBV4-1 . TGCGCCAGCAGCCAAGATTGGGACAGGGGGTACAATGAGCAGTTCTTC CASSQDWDRGYNEQFF
TRBJ2-3 . TRBV14 . TGTGCCAGCAGCCTTATAGATACGCAGTATTTT CASSLIDTQYF
TRBJ2-7 TRBD1 TRBV15 . TGTGCCACCAGCAGAGATCAGACAGGGGCCTACGAGCAGTACTTC CATSRDQTGAYEQYF
TRBJ2-7 . TRBV15 few TGTGCCACCAGCAGAGACCAGGGGTACGAGCAGTACTTC CATSRDQGYEQYF
TRBJ1-4 . TRBV10-3 once TGTGCCATCAGTGACACGGTCACAGTAAGGGAAAAACTGTTTTTT CAISDTVTVREKLFF
TRBJ2-7 TRBD1 TRBV12-3/TRBV12-4 . TGTGCCAGCAGTTTAGGGACAGGCTACGAGCAGTACTTC CASSLGTGYEQYF
TRBJ2-1 . TRBV24-1 . TGTGCCACCAGACTTAGCGGATCTCACAATGAGCAGTTCTTC CATRLSGSHNEQFF
TRBJ2-7 TRBD2 TRBV28 . TGTGCCGGAATGTGGGCTAGCGGGAGAGACGAGCAGTACTTC CAGMWASGRDEQYF
TRBJ2-2 . TRBV5-1 . TGCGCCAGCAGCGGACGACAGGGGGCTAGCGGGACCGCTCATCGCACCGGGGAGCTGTTTTTT CASSGRQGASGTAHRTGELFF
TRBJ1-1 . TRBV28 . TGTGCCAGCAGGGAGGGGGGGAGAGCTTTCTTT CASREGGRAFF
TRBJ2-5 . TRBV6-5 once TGTGCCAGCAGTTACCTGGACAGGGAGGGAGAGACCCAGTACTTC CASSYLDREGETQYF
TRBJ2-3 TRBD2 TRBV7-8 once TGTGCCAGCAGTTACCAAGGACTAGCGGTGAGCACAGATACGCAGTATTTT CASSYQGLAVSTDTQYF
TRBJ1-1 . TRBV6-2/TRBV6-3 . TGTGCCAGCAGTGTGCGGGGTGAAGCTTTCTTT CASSVRGEAFF
TRBJ1-1 . TRBV27 . TGTGCCAGCAGTCAAAGACAGGTTCAGAACACTGAAGCTTTCTTT CASSQRQVQNTEAFF
TRBJ2-4 . TRBV3-1/TRBV3-2 . TGTGCCAGCAGCCCGGGTCGCTACGCCAAAAACATTCAGTACTTC CASSPGRYAKNIQYF
TRBJ1-5 TRBD1 TRBV28 . TGTGCCAGCAGTTCCCGGGACAGCGGCAATCAGCCCCAGCATTTT CASSSRDSGNQPQHF
TRBJ2-7 TRBD1 TRBV30 . TGTGCCTGGAGGTCCTACCGGACAGGGGGGTCCTACGAGCAGTACTTC CAWRSYRTGGSYEQYF
TRBJ1-3 . TRBV12-5 . TGTGCTAGGTACGGGGGTAATGGGGACACCATATATTTT CARYGGNGDTIYF
TRBJ2-1 TRBD2 TRBV5-5 . TGTGCCAGCAGCTTTTTAGCGGGGGATGTGTATGAGCAGTTCTTC CASSFLAGDVYEQFF
TRBJ2-3 . TRBV24-1 . TGTGCCACCAGTGATTTAAAAGGAGGACAGAAGGGAGATACGCAGTATTTT CATSDLKGGQKGDTQYF
TRBJ2-3 . TRBV11-2 . TGTGCCAGCAGCGGGGGGAGTTGGGGAGATACGCAGTATTTT CASSGGSWGDTQYF
TRBJ1-6 . TRBV6-2/TRBV6-3 . TGTGCCAGCAGTTCTTATAATTCACCCCTCCACTTT CASSSYNSPLHF
TRBJ2-7 TRBD2 TRBV28 . TGTGCCAGCATCCCTTCCGGGACTAGCGGGCCGTACTTC CASIPSGTSGPYF
TRBJ2-3 TRBD2 TRBV11-1 . TGTGCCAGCAGCTTACCCGGGGGGGATTTGGCAGATACGCAGTATTTT CASSLPGGDLADTQYF
TRBJ2-3 TRBD2 TRBV27 . TGTGCCAGCAGTTTAAAACTAGCGTGGTATTTT CASSLKLAWYF
TRBJ1-1 TRBD1 TRBV7-8 . TGTGCCAGCAGCTTACACCCAGGGGGGAACACTGAAGCTTTCTTT CASSLHPGGNTEAFF
TRBJ2-7 . TRBV3-1/TRBV3-2 . TGTGCCAGCAGCCGACCCTCACGGGGAGCCCTCGAGCAGTACTTC CASSRPSRGALEQYF
TRBJ1-2 . TRBV21-1 . . CASSKVGAGTEPNYGYTF
TRBJ2-2 . TRBV7-3 . TGTGCCAGCAGCTCCCAGGGGCTGAACACCGGGGAGCTGTTTTTT CASSSQGLNTGELFF
TRBJ2-3 . TRBV28 . TGTGCCACCTACCCCCGGGGGCGGGAGGATACGCAGTATTTT CATYPRGREDTQYF
TRBJ2-2 TRBD1 TRBV12-5 once TGTGCTAGTGGTTCTCAGGGGGCTGACACCGGGGAGCTGTTTTTT CASGSQGADTGELFF